This T cell receptor beta chain was captured in a study of T cells after yellow fever vaccination. Study information: The SMART-Seq v4 Ultra Low Input method served to prepare the low-cell-number fractions.

At least ten counts were recorded for this clonotype. TCRdb recomputed calls from the 5' RACE reads with MiXCR, one row per CDR3 protein. The profile covers around 320,000 distinct CDR3 sequences, with 9.5% to 12% appearing a single time and under 4% taken by the ten largest. The receptor was derived from a man aged 18 to 29 who received the YFV17D yellow fever vaccine. Material: CD4+ T cells sorted from PBMCs, obtained 45 days after the yellow fever booster vaccination.

The chain's CDR3 is CASSRVAGGLRSDTQYF. The CDR3 region has the DNA TGTGCCAGCAGCCGAGTCGCCGGCGGGCTCCGCTCGGATACGCAGTATTTT. This chain joins TRBV7-3 and TRBJ2-3; a weak D match, TRBD2 (5 bases). The V end lost 5 bases, the J end lost 6 bases, and 24 bases lay between the germline ends. Germline CDR1 reads SGHTA; CDR2 reads FQGTGA. The CDR3 length is 17 residues.